This TCR beta chain was sequenced for a study of beta chain features in type 1 diabetes. Every bit of the isolated RNA underwent reverse transcription, so sequencing read expressed TCRB transcripts. TCRdb's table, derived via immunoSEQ multiplex PCR, lists solely in-frame clones and lacks some. The sample holds 120,000 to 150,000 clones, about 13% seen once. Comment on this clone: Its specificity is unknown.

This CDR3 has 15 amino acids. V was pared by 2 bases and J by 0 bases, with 1 base of the junction left unmatched. Germline V gene lookup returns CDR1 SGHAT and CDR2 FQNNGV. Notes on the study in general: Significant though moderate, a shortening of TCRB CDR3s appeared in all four CD4+ subsets of Type 1 diabetes patients.

This clonotype was obtained from a young man with type 1 diabetes. Sample: central memory CD4+ T cells from blood. The chain couples TRBV11-2 to TRBJ2-3, with 8 bases identical to TRBD1. In nucleotides, the CDR3 is TGTGCCAGCAGCTTACGACAGGGGAGCACAGATACGCAGTATTTT. It translates to CASSLRQGSTDTQYF.